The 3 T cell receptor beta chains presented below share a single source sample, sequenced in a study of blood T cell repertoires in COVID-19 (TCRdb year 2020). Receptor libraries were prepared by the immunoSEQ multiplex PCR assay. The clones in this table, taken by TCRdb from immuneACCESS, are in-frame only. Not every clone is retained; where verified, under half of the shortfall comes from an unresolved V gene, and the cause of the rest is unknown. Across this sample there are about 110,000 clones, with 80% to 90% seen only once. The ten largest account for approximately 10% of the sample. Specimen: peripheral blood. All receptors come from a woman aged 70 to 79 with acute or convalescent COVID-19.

CDR3 nucleotide sequence: TGTGCCAGCAGCCAAGAACTAGGGTATCTGGGGGCTGGCAATCAGCCCCAGCATTTT. Its protein product is CASSQELGYLGAGNQPQHF. The rearrangement uses TRBV4-2 and TRBJ1-5; tentatively, D is TRBD1 (6 bases). The germline V gene has CDR1 LGHNA and CDR2 YNFKEQ. CDR3 length: 19 amino acids. Trimming took off 0 bases at V and 2 bases at J, with 20 bases between the two ends.

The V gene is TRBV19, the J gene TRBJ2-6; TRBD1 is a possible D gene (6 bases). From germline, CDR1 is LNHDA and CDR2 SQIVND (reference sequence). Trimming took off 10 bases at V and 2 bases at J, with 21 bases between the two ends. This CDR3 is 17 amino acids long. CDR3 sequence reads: CAISQSTGTPGANVLTF. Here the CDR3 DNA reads TGTGCCATTTCTCAATCGACAGGCACCCCTGGGGCCAACGTCCTGACTTTC.

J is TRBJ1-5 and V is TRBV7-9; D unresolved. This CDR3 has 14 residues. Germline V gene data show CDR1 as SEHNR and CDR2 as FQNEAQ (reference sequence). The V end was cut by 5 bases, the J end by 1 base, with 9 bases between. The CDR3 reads CASSRGGSNQPQHF. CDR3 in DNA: TGTGCCAGCAGCCGCGGAGGGAGCAATCAGCCCCAGCATTTT.